Each of the 28 T cell receptor beta chains below was sequenced from the same sample in a study of a mutant IDH1 vaccine in newly diagnosed glioma. These TCRs' antigens remain unknown. Time point defined: week 5, during vaccination. Vaccinated patients received 300 ug of mutant IDH1 20-mer peptide per dose, with topical imiquimod. Here immunoSEQ multiplex PCR was the method, and the copy in TCRdb shows in-frame clones only, minus some. The data hold about 36,000 clones, with more than 80% observed a single time. The sequencing here drew on PBMCs, taken from a glioma patient whose treatment included an IDH1 peptide vaccine. These receptors originate from a man over 45 with glioma.

As DNA, the CDR3 is TGTGCCAACCCCCGAAGTCAGGGACCAATGAACACTGAAGCTTTCTTT. Translated, it gives CANPRSQGPMNTEAFF. V gene TRBV28 combines with J gene TRBJ1-1, with D possibly TRBD1 on 5 matching bases. This CDR3 spans 16 amino acids. In germline, CDR1 is MDHEN, CDR2 SYDVKM. The V and J ends lost 10 bases and 0 bases respectively, with 21 bases between them. Full variable domain (rest looked up from reference TRBV28 and TRBJ1-1): DVKVTQSSRYLVKRTGEKVFLECVQDMDHENMFWYRQDPGLGLRLIYFSYDVKMKEKGDIPEGYSVSREKKERFSLILESASTNQTSMYLCANPRSQGPMNTEAFFGQGTRLTVV.

The chain combines TRBV4-2 with TRBJ2-6, with D possibly matching TRBD1 (6 bases). The CDR3 sequence is 17 residues long. V was cut by 8 bases and J by 0 bases, with 17 bases left in between. Germline loops: CDR1 LGHNA, CDR2 YNFKEQ. This CDR3 reads CASVSGTTSSGANVLTF. Here the CDR3 DNA reads TGTGCCAGCGTTTCCGGGACAACGAGCTCTGGGGCCAACGTCCTGACTTTC.

This rearrangement joins TRBV18 to TRBJ1-1; 10 bases are a match to TRBD1. V trimming: 3 bases; J trimming: 0 bases; junction bases outside the gene matches: 4. The CDR3 contains 16 residues. Germline CDR1 KGHSH, CDR2 LQKENI. The DNA for the CDR3 is TGTGCCAGCTCACCGGGGACAGGGGCTTTGAACACTGAAGCTTTCTTT. The encoded protein is CASSPGTGALNTEAFF.

The chain is built from TRBV6-1 and TRBJ2-3; D might be TRBD2 (7 bases). Trimming removed 6 bases from V and 0 bases from J, with 13 bases in between. Per germline, CDR1 MNHNS and CDR2 SASEGT. The CDR3 is 15 residues long. The CDR3 reads CASRRGGPSTDTQYF. The CDR3 DNA reads TGTGCCAGCAGAAGGGGGGGTCCCAGCACAGATACGCAGTATTTT.

This chain connects TRBV9 to TRBJ2-3; 7 bases agree with TRBD2. V lost 0 bases, J lost 1 base, and 5 bases stayed unmatched. The CDR3 has 16 amino acids. Germline V gives CDR1 SGDLS, CDR2 YYNGEE. This CDR3 reads CASSVDPAGRTDTQYF. CDR3 DNA sequence: TGTGCCAGCAGCGTAGACCCAGCGGGGCGCACAGATACGCAGTATTTT.

The chain carries TRBV29-1 and TRBJ2-7; 9 nucleotides line up with TRBD1. CDR3 length: 12 amino acids. The J segment lost 5 bases and the V segment lost 7 bases, leaving 6 bases of the junction unmatched. Per the germline V gene, CDR1 is SQVTM and CDR2 is ANQGSEA. The DNA of the CDR3 is TGCAGCGCCGGGACAGGGAGGAACGAGCAGTACTTC. Translated, it gives CSAGTGRNEQYF.

V is TRBV4-2 and J is TRBJ2-1; 9 bases agree with TRBD2. CDR1 is LGHNA and CDR2 is YNFKEQ in the germline V gene. The CDR3 is 17 residues long. The V and J ends lost 3 bases and 4 bases, in that order; junction bases with no gene match: 10. CDR3 in amino acids: CASSQGLSGSSYNEQFF. CDR3 nucleotide sequence: TGTGCCAGCAGCCAGGGTCTTAGCGGGAGTTCTTACAATGAGCAGTTCTTC.

The rearrangement joins TRBV5-1 to TRBJ2-3; possibly TRBD2 for D (5 bases). Germline values: CDR1 SGHRS, CDR2 YFSETQ. Deletions cut 1 base from V and 0 bases from J, with 9 bases between. CDR3 length: 15 amino acids. The DNA for the CDR3 is TGCGCCAGCAGCTTGTCGACGGGGAGCACAGATACGCAGTATTTT. Protein sequence: CASSLSTGSTDTQYF.

The chain carries TRBV29-1 and TRBJ1-2; no reliable D call. The CDR3 extends over 12 amino acids. Germline CDR1 is SQVTM and CDR2 is ANQGSEA. With 4 bases removed from V and 0 bases from J, the gap between germline ends came to 6 bases. The CDR3 sequence is CSVGTANYGYTF. DNA of the CDR3: TGCAGCGTTGGAACAGCTAACTATGGCTACACCTTC.

This clone was observed a handful of times. The chain carries TRBV10-3 and TRBJ1-1; 8 nucleotides line up with TRBD1. The CDR3 has 14 amino acids. CDR1 is ENHRY and CDR2 is SYGVKD in the germline V gene. The junction had 4 bases not matched to a gene; V was cut back by 5 bases and J by 2 bases. CDR3 nucleotides: TGTGCCATCAGTCCAGGGGGCGCTAACACTGAAGCTTTCTTT. It specifies CAISPGGANTEAFF.

The chain is built from TRBV27 and TRBJ1-5, with a possible D match to TRBD1 (5 bases). The germline V and J ends were trimmed by 5 bases and 7 bases, with 15 bases remaining between them. The CDR3 is made up of 14 amino acids. Germline CDR1 MNHEY, CDR2 SMNVEV (reference sequence). The DNA for the CDR3 is TGTGCCAGCAGTCTTGGGGGTTGGGGACAGCCCCAGCATTTT. Protein: CASSLGGWGQPQHF.

V gene TRBV18 combines with J gene TRBJ1-6; maybe TRBD1 (5 bases). CDR1 is KGHSH, CDR2 LQKENI, per germline. V lost 6 bases and J lost 7, with 7 bases in between. The CDR3 runs 12 residues. The CDR3 nucleotides read TGTGCCAGCTCGGGACCAAATTCACCCCTCCACTTT. The encoded protein is CASSGPNSPLHF.

The chain employs TRBV5-4 and TRBJ2-1; D gene uncertain. Germline V gene data show CDR1 as SGHNT and CDR2 as YYREEE (reference sequence). The CDR3 extends over 11 amino acids. V was shortened by 1 base and J by 9 bases, with 5 bases between the two germline ends. CDR3 coding DNA: TGTGCCAGCAGCTTGACGGGTGAGCAGTTCTTC. Translating gives CASSLTGEQFF.

The CDR3 bases are TGTGCCAGCAGCTTCGGTATGGTAGCGGCTAGCACAGATACGCAGTATTTT. It codes for CASSFGMVAASTDTQYF. V and J are TRBV7-9 and TRBJ2-3, with a tentative D call TRBD2 (6 bases). Deletions cut 3 bases from V and 0 bases from J, with 16 bases between. This CDR3 spans 17 amino acids. Germline CDR1 SEHNR, CDR2 FQNEAQ (reference sequence).

The gene calls are TRBV10-1 and TRBJ1-5, with D perhaps TRBD1 (6 bases). There are 15 residues in the CDR3. Trimming left V 6 bases short and J 0 bases short, with 12 bases between. Per the germline V gene, CDR1 is WNHNN and CDR2 is SYGVQD (reference sequence). CDR3 loop: CASRRTEHSNQPQHF. The CDR3 coding sequence is TGCGCCAGCAGGAGGACAGAACATAGCAATCAGCCCCAGCATTTT.

The chain links TRBV4-1 to TRBJ2-5, with unresolved D. This CDR3 comprises 14 residues. Germline loops: CDR1 MGHRA, CDR2 YSYEKL. V was shortened by 5 bases and J by 1 base, with 11 bases between the two germline ends. Written as DNA, the CDR3 is TGCGCCAGCAGCTCGCAGGTGGTCCAAGAGACCCAGTACTTC. Encoded protein: CASSSQVVQETQYF.

The DNA of the CDR3 is TGTGCCAGCAGCTTAGAAGGGGAGGGGCAGCCCCAGCATTTT. Translated: CASSLEGEGQPQHF. This chain uses TRBV7-9 with TRBJ1-5; a weak D match, TRBD1 (5 bases). V dropped 1 base and J dropped 7 bases, with 11 bases sitting between them. Germline CDR1 and CDR2: SEHNR and FQNEAQ (reference sequence). CDR3 length equals 14 residues.

This CDR3 reads CASSPNTGTRRTYEQYF. The DNA of the CDR3 is TGTGCCAGCAGCCCCAACACCGGGACTAGACGGACCTACGAGCAGTACTTC. V is TRBV5-4 and J is TRBJ2-7; 8 bases match TRBD2. The V segment lost 4 bases and the J segment 2 bases; nucleotides outside the gene matches: 14. Germline V lookup: CDR1 SGHNT, CDR2 YYREEE (reference sequence). This CDR3 has 17 amino acids.

This clone is a singleton in its sample. The rearrangement uses TRBV5-1 and TRBJ1-5; 9 nucleotides line up with TRBD1. CDR3 length equals 15 residues. Germline CDR1 and CDR2: SGHRS and YFSETQ. Losses at the gene ends were 4 bases for V and 4 bases for J; bases not matched to a gene: 6. The CDR3 spells CASSQTGGRNQPQHF. In DNA, the CDR3 is TGCGCCAGCAGCCAGACAGGGGGAAGAAATCAGCCCCAGCATTTT.

A few counts support this clone. The chain uses TRBV2 and TRBJ2-2; D gene ambiguous. Per the germline V gene, CDR1 is SNHLY and CDR2 is FYNNEI. Trimming stripped 3 bases from V and 4 bases from J, with 9 bases between. The CDR3 has 14 residues. The CDR3: CASSEVISTGELFF. CDR3 in DNA: TGTGCCAGCAGTGAGGTTATAAGCACCGGGGAGCTGTTTTTT.

The chain has TRBV19 and TRBJ1-5; D is possibly TRBD1 (6 bases). The germline CDR1 and CDR2 sequences are LNHDA and SQIVND (reference sequence). This CDR3 contains 14 residues. Trimming stripped 7 bases from V and 7 bases from J, with 17 bases between. Here the CDR3 reads CASKGPGVWQPQHF. The CDR3 nucleotides are TGTGCCAGTAAAGGGCCAGGGGTTTGGCAGCCCCAGCATTTT. Full variable domain (remainder filled in from reference TRBV19 and TRBJ1-5): DGGITQSPKYLFRKEGQNVTLSCEQNLNHDAMYWYRQDPGQGLRLIYYSQIVNDFQKGDIAEGYSVSREKKESFPLTVTSAQKNPTAFYLCASKGPGVWQPQHFGDGTRLSIL.

This clone was detected only once. The V and J genes are TRBV5-1 and TRBJ2-1; the match to TRBD2 covers 10 bases. Germline V gene data show CDR1 as SGHRS and CDR2 as YFSETQ. This CDR3 contains 15 residues. Trimming took 4 bases from V and 4 from J; bases not matched to a gene: 5. As DNA, the CDR3 is TGCGCCAGCAGCCCAGCGGGAGGGTCTTACAATGAGCAGTTCTTC. Its translation: CASSPAGGSYNEQFF.

J is TRBJ2-3 and V is TRBV5-1; D might be TRBD1 (6 bases). The V gene lost 5 bases and the J gene lost 0 bases, with 25 bases spanning the gap. Germline V lookup: CDR1 SGHRS, CDR2 YFSETQ. The CDR3 runs to 19 residues. The CDR3, as DNA: TGCGCCAGCAGAATCAGCTCGGGCCTGACAGGAAGTAGCACAGATACGCAGTATTTT. Amino acid sequence: CASRISSGLTGSSTDTQYF. The whole variable domain, filled in from reference TRBV5-1 and TRBJ2-3, reads KAGVTQTPRYLIKTRGQQVTLSCSPISGHRSVSWYQQTPGQGLQFLFEYFSETQRNKGNFPGRFSGRQFSNSRSEMNVSTLELGDSALYLCASRISSGLTGSSTDTQYFGPGTRLTVL.

V gene TRBV19 combines with J gene TRBJ1-1, with D tentatively TRBD1 (5 bases). V lost 5 bases, J lost 5 bases, and 15 bases lay in between. The CDR3 extends over 14 amino acids. Germline loops: CDR1 LNHDA, CDR2 SQIVND (reference sequence). DNA of the CDR3: TGTGCCAGTAGTCCCGGGGGAGAATGGACTGAAGCTTTCTTT. It is translated as CASSPGGEWTEAFF.

The chain couples TRBV19 to TRBJ2-5; D is uncertain. Germline V CDR1 and CDR2: LNHDA, SQIVND (reference sequence). The CDR3 contains 14 residues. Trimming pared 6 bases from V and 5 bases from J, leaving 16 bases between. The CDR3 sequence is CASSLLLQGETQYF. The DNA for the CDR3 is TGTGCCAGTAGCCTTCTACTTCAAGGGGAGACCCAGTACTTC. The full variable domain, completed using reference TRBV19 and TRBJ2-5, is DGGITQSPKYLFRKEGQNVTLSCEQNLNHDAMYWYRQDPGQGLRLIYYSQIVNDFQKGDIAEGYSVSREKKESFPLTVTSAQKNPTAFYLCASSLLLQGETQYFGPGTRLLVL.

This clone came up once. The chain carries TRBV7-9 and TRBJ2-2; TRBD1 is a possible D gene (6 bases). V was shortened by 0 bases and J by 4 bases, with 12 bases between the two germline ends. Germline values: CDR1 SEHNR, CDR2 FQNEAQ (reference sequence). This CDR3 region has 16 residues. The CDR3 nucleotides are TGTGCCAGCAGCTTAGCGCCCCTAGGGGGCACCGGGGAGCTGTTTTTT. It yields the protein CASSLAPLGGTGELFF.

The chain links TRBV5-1 to TRBJ2-6, with no clear D. The CDR3 has 16 amino acids. The germline V and J ends were trimmed by 1 base and 2 bases, with 10 bases remaining between them. CDR1 and CDR2 (germline): SGHRS, YFSETQ. CDR3 sequence: CASSLRSQPGANVLTF. The CDR3 coding sequence is TGCGCCAGCAGCTTGAGGAGTCAGCCTGGGGCCAACGTCCTGACTTTC. The whole variable domain, filled in from reference TRBV5-1 and TRBJ2-6, reads KAGVTQTPRYLIKTRGQQVTLSCSPISGHRSVSWYQQTPGQGLQFLFEYFSETQRNKGNFPGRFSGRQFSNSRSEMNVSTLELGDSALYLCASSLRSQPGANVLTFGAGSRLTVL.

The rearrangement joins TRBV6-1 to TRBJ1-2; no definite D call. Per germline, CDR1 MNHNS and CDR2 SASEGT. The CDR3 extends over 12 amino acids. V was pared by 3 bases and J by 8 bases, with 10 bases between. For the CDR3, the DNA is TGTGCCAGCAGTGACATCCGGCGGGGCTACACCTTC. Encoded protein: CASSDIRRGYTF.